The clone carrying this T cell receptor (beta chain) was picked up many times. Its antigen remains unidentified. This sample stems from a study of T cell repertoires in cytomegalovirus infection. TCRdb called the reads again in MiXCR, with one record for every CDR3 protein. The sample yields approximately 630,000 distinct CDR3 sequences, roughly 24% seen once. Regarding the study as a whole: The ex vivo response was dominated by HLA-C-restricted CMV-specific TCR beta clonotypes.

Germline V gene lookup returns CDR1 SGHTA and CDR2 FQGNSA. This CDR3 is built from 16 residues. V was clipped by 5 bases and J by 7 bases, with 20 bases between them. This receptor was obtained from a human donor in good health (CMV status not recorded). Some clones in this sample may be carry-over from other donors' samples. Sequenced material: CD8+ T cells from PBMCs. This sequence joins TRBV7-2 and TRBJ1-4; D might be TRBD1 (6 bases). CDR3 protein: CASSNTGISRSEKLFF. The DNA of the CDR3 is TGTGCCAGCAGCAATACAGGGATCAGTCGTAGTGAAAAACTGTTTTTT.